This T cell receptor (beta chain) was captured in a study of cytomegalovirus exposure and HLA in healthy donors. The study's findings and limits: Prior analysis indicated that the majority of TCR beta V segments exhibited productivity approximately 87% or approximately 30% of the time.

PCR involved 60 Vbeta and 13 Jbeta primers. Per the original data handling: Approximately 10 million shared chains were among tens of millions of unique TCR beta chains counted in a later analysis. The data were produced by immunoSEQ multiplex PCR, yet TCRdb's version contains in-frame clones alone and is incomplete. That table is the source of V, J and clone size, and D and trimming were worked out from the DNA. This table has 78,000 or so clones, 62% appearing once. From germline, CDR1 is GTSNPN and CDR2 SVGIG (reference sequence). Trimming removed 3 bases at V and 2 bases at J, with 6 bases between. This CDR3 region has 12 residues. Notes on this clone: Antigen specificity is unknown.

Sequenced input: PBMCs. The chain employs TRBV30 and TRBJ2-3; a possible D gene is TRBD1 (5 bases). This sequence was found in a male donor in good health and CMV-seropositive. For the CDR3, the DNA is TGTGCCTGGAGCAGGGCCACAGATACGCAGTATTTT. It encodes CAWSRATDTQYF.